This T cell receptor (beta chain) originates from a study of T cell responses to AZD1222 COVID-19 vaccine. The CDR3 consists of 15 residues. The V gene lost 0 bases and the J gene lost 0 bases, with 9 bases spanning the gap. Germline V gene lookup returns CDR1 SGHRS and CDR2 YFSETQ. Concerning this clone itself: Its cognate antigen is unknown.

TCRdb keeps only in-frame clones here, not all; method: immunoSEQ multiplex PCR. This table holds around 100,000 clones, around nine tenths found once. General study results and limits: Spike-specific TCR breadth rose after two AZD1222 doses, and depth rose as well. There were mostly white British donors and more females than males, and clonal diversity was possibly underestimated.

The sequence came from an adult in good health. Specimen: peripheral blood, collected on day 0 of AZD1222 vaccination. V and J are TRBV5-1 and TRBJ1-1; D not certain. CDR3 DNA sequence: TGCGCCAGCAGCTTGGGATCAGGATTGAACACTGAAGCTTTCTTT. Amino acid sequence: CASSLGSGLNTEAFF.